This T cell receptor (beta chain) derives from a study of PD-L1 blockade in urothelial cancer. Study context: Males with urothelial cancer arising in the bladder constituted most of the roughly 30 patients.

The data were produced by immunoSEQ multiplex PCR, yet TCRdb's version contains in-frame clones alone and is incomplete. The table records about 100,000 clones, about nine tenths of them present only once. The TCR was taken from an elderly woman with urothelial cancer. Source: PBMCs, taken around atezolizumab (anti-PD-L1) treatment.

The CDR3 DNA sequence: TGTGCCAGCAGTTTACGACTAGGGGACCTACAGTACTTC. It encodes CASSLRLGDLQYF. This chain connects TRBV28 to TRBJ2-7; D may be TRBD2 (6 bases). Germline assignment: CDR1 MDHEN and CDR2 SYDVKM. V lost 2 bases and J 10 bases, leaving 15 bases between the germline ends. The CDR3 runs 13 residues.